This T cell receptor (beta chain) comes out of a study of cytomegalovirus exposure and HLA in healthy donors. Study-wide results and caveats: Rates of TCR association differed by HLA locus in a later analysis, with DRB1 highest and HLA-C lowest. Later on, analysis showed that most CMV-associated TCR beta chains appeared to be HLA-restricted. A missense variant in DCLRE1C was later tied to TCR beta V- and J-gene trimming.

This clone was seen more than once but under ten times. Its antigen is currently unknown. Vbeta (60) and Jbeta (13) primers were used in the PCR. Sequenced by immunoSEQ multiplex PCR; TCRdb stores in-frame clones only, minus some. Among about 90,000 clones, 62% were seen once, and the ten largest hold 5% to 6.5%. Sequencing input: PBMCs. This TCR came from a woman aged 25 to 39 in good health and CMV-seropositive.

CDR3 protein: CASRPGQLHNYGYTF. CDR3 nucleotide sequence: TGTGCCAGCAGACCGGGACAGCTCCACAACTATGGCTACACCTTC. The chain employs TRBV6-5 and TRBJ1-2; 7 bases align to TRBD1. The trim removed 6 bases at V and 2 bases at J, leaving 9 bases unmatched. Germline values: CDR1 MNHEY, CDR2 SVGAGI. The CDR3 covers 15 residues.